This is a list of T cell receptor beta chains from one sample in a study of blood T cell repertoires in COVID-19. Libraries were prepared by immunoSEQ multiplex PCR; TCRdb keeps only in-frame clonotypes and omits some of them. Here the sample spans 130,000 to 150,000 clones, around nine tenths being singletons. The sample consisted of PBMCs or T cells enriched from blood (not recorded which). The receptor source for this set is a woman aged 30 to 39 with acute COVID-19. Both conserved end residues are part of each CDR3. The order of the fields is V gene, J gene, D gene, clone size, CDR3 protein, CDR3 DNA. The D gene is left open where the match is weak. Rows give clone size only sometimes, using once, few, many, or a class for an expanded clone.

TRBV5-4	TRBJ1-2	TRBD1	-	CASSLDRGDNGYTF	TGTGCCAGCAGCTTAGACAGGGGAGATAATGGCTACACCTTC
TRBV6-5	TRBJ1-1	TRBD1	-	CASKEQGAGETEAFF	TGTGCCAGCAAGGAGCAGGGGGCAGGGGAAACTGAAGCTTTCTTT
TRBV28	TRBJ1-1	-	-	CASSLIRNTEAFF	TGTGCCAGCAGTTTGATCAGGAACACTGAAGCTTTCTTT
TRBV19	TRBJ2-3	TRBD1	few	CASKLTGTGARDTQYF	TGTGCCAGTAAACTAACCGGGACAGGGGCCCGCGATACGCAGTATTTT
TRBV19	TRBJ2-7	-	-	CASSMDSYEQYF	TGTGCCAGTAGTATGGACAGCTACGAGCAGTACTTC
TRBV29-1	TRBJ2-3	TRBD1	-	CSVPTGRTDTQYF	TGCAGCGTGCCGACAGGGCGGACAGATACGCAGTATTTT
TRBV7-9	TRBJ1-2	-	-	CASSLEVWGYTF	TGTGCCAGCAGCTTGGAGGTGTGGGGCTACACCTTC
TRBV5-4	TRBJ2-3	TRBD2	-	CASSLRLASSTDTQYF	TGTGCCAGCAGCTTACGACTAGCGTCGAGCACAGATACGCAGTATTTT
TRBV5-1	TRBJ2-2	TRBD2	-	CASSFSWTSVPGELFF	TGCGCCAGCAGCTTTTCCTGGACTAGCGTCCCCGGGGAGCTGTTTTTT
TRBV2	TRBJ1-5	-	-	CASSEWGGISNQPQHF	TGTGCCAGCAGTGAATGGGGGGGAATTAGCAATCAGCCCCAGCATTTT
TRBV6-1	TRBJ1-5	-	few	CASSEGRNQPQHF	TGTGCCAGCAGTGAGGGGAGGAATCAGCCCCAGCATTTT
TRBV10-3	TRBJ2-5	TRBD1	-	CAISGQGLETQYF	TGTGCCATCAGTGGACAGGGTTTGGAGACCCAGTACTTC
TRBV19	TRBJ2-2	TRBD1	-	CASSVTRGQGATGELFF	TGTGCCAGTAGTGTAACCCGGGGACAGGGGGCAACTGGGGAGCTGTTTTTT
TRBV3-1/TRBV3-2	TRBJ2-3	-	many	CASSMNLGSTDTQYF	TGTGCCAGCAGCATGAATCTAGGATCCACAGATACGCAGTATTTT
TRBV10-3	TRBJ2-7	-	-	CAINHDSTYEQYF	TGTGCCATCAACCATGACAGCACCTACGAGCAGTACTTC
TRBV7-8	TRBJ1-2	-	-	CASSLEGRGRYGYTF	TGTGCCAGCAGCTTAGAGGGCAGGGGTAGATATGGCTACACCTTC
TRBV7-3	TRBJ2-5	-	once	CASSLTGPRGGGKEETQYF	TGTGCCAGCAGCTTAACGGGCCCCCGGGGCGGGGGCAAGGAAGAGACCCAGTACTTC
TRBV3-1/TRBV3-2	TRBJ1-5	TRBD1	-	CASSPGQGGYQPQHF	TGTGCCAGCAGCCCGGGACAGGGAGGGTATCAGCCCCAGCATTTT
TRBV7-2	TRBJ2-1	-	-	CASSWTTYNEQFF	TGTGCCAGCAGCTGGACTACCTACAATGAGCAGTTCTTC
TRBV6-5	TRBJ2-3	-	-	CASSYSGWGDTDTQYF	TGTGCCAGCAGTTACTCCGGCTGGGGGGACACAGATACGCAGTATTTT
TRBV6-1	TRBJ1-1	TRBD1	-	CASSDKQGALNTEAFF	TGTGCCAGCAGTGATAAACAGGGGGCCTTAAACACTGAAGCTTTCTTT
TRBV5-5	TRBJ1-2	-	-	CASSLDSYGYTF	TGTGCCAGCAGCCTCGACAGCTATGGCTACACCTTC
TRBV25-1	TRBJ1-1	-	many	CASSEYAGENTEAFF	TGTGCCAGCAGTGAATACGCAGGTGAGAACACTGAAGCTTTCTTT
TRBV19	TRBJ1-1	-	-	CASSIDQGYTEAFF	TGTGCCAGTAGTATAGATCAGGGCTACACTGAAGCTTTCTTT
TRBV9	TRBJ1-2	TRBD1	-	CASSVAGDSLYTF	TGTGCCAGCAGCGTAGCTGGGGACAGCTTGTACACCTTC
TRBV20-1	TRBJ2-7	TRBD2	-	CSASLAGVHEQYF	TGCAGTGCTAGTCTAGCGGGAGTCCACGAGCAGTACTTC
TRBV11-2	TRBJ1-1	TRBD1	-	CASSPRTGLNTEAFF	TGTGCCAGCAGCCCAAGGACAGGGTTGAACACTGAAGCTTTCTTT
TRBV7-9	TRBJ1-2	TRBD1	once	CASSSTGDGYTF	TGTGCCAGCAGCAGCACAGGGGACGGCTACACCTTC
TRBV28	TRBJ2-3	TRBD2	-	CASRRGLAGLGTDTQYF	TGTGCCAGCAGGCGAGGACTAGCGGGATTGGGCACAGATACGCAGTATTTT
TRBV6-2/TRBV6-3	TRBJ2-7	-	-	CASSYQAGGYEQYF	TGTGCCAGCAGTTACCAAGCCGGGGGCTACGAGCAGTACTTC
TRBV27	TRBJ2-1	TRBD2	-	CASSLTGTSGLNEQFF	TGTGCCAGCAGTCTCACCGGGACTAGCGGACTCAATGAGCAGTTCTTC
TRBV5-8	TRBJ1-4	-	-	CASSSWTATNEKLFF	TGTGCCAGCAGCTCCTGGACAGCAACTAATGAAAAACTGTTTTTT
TRBV3-1/TRBV3-2	TRBJ1-6	TRBD1	-	CASSQTGGDSPLHF	TGTGCCAGCAGCCAGACAGGGGGCGATTCACCCCTCCACTTT
TRBV21-1	TRBJ1-2	-	-	CASSTRTGENYGYTF	TGTGCCAGCAGCACCAGAACGGGAGAGAACTATGGCTACACCTTC
TRBV28	TRBJ1-4	-	-	CASSLSRAGDEKLFF	TGTGCCAGCAGTTTAAGCCGGGCAGGGGATGAAAAACTGTTTTTT
TRBV9	TRBJ2-7	-	-	CASSPRGAELYEQYF	TGTGCCAGCAGCCCACGGGGAGCGGAACTTTACGAGCAGTACTTC
TRBV7-2	TRBJ2-3	-	-	CASSLWPDTQYF	TGTGCCAGCAGCTTATGGCCAGATACGCAGTATTTT
TRBV19	TRBJ2-1	-	-	CASSPTGAYNEQFF	TGTGCCAGTAGCCCGACAGGCGCGTACAATGAGCAGTTCTTC
TRBV10-3	TRBJ1-5	-	-	CAISGTVNQPQHF	TGTGCCATCAGTGGGACAGTAAATCAGCCCCAGCATTTT
TRBV2	TRBJ1-5	-	-	CASSVGTHGGNQPQHF	TGTGCCAGCAGTGTGGGGACACATGGGGGCAATCAGCCCCAGCATTTT
TRBV11-2	TRBJ2-2	TRBD1	once	CASSPGTGGTNTGELFF	TGTGCCAGCAGCCCGGGGACAGGGGGAACGAACACCGGGGAGCTGTTTTTT
TRBV19	TRBJ1-4	TRBD1	-	CASSIIQGAWEKLFF	TGTGCCAGTAGTATAATTCAGGGGGCGTGGGAAAAACTGTTTTTT
TRBV6-5	TRBJ2-2	-	-	CASRLGGDTGELFF	TGTGCCAGCAGGCTGGGGGGAGACACCGGGGAGCTGTTTTTT
TRBV27	TRBJ1-6	-	-	CASRRTTERSTLHF	TGTGCCAGCAGAAGGACAACTGAACGGTCGACCCTCCACTTT
TRBV19	TRBJ1-5	-	-	CASSRTYGTNSNQPQHF	TGTGCCAGTAGCCGAACCTACGGGACAAATAGCAATCAGCCCCAGCATTTT
TRBV9	TRBJ2-3	-	-	CASSAGRGSADTQYF	TGTGCCAGCAGCGCCGGGAGAGGGAGCGCAGATACGCAGTATTTT
TRBV7-8	TRBJ2-3	TRBD2	once	CASSSTYRQTSGDTQYF	TGTGCCAGCAGCTCGACATACCGACAGACTAGCGGAGATACGCAGTATTTT
TRBV2	TRBJ2-6	-	-	CASSGAGHPSGANVLTF	TGTGCCAGCAGTGGAGCGGGACACCCATCTGGGGCCAACGTCCTGACTTTC
TRBV2	TRBJ1-4	-	once	CASREGATNEKLFF	TGTGCCAGCCGGGAGGGGGCAACTAATGAAAAACTGTTTTTT
TRBV28	TRBJ1-2	TRBD1	-	CASSYLIQGKDGYTF	TGTGCCAGCAGTTATCTAATACAGGGGAAGGATGGCTACACCTTC
TRBV30	TRBJ2-1	TRBD2	once	CAWSGTRKIDEQFF	TGTGCCTGGAGTGGGACTAGGAAAATTGATGAGCAGTTCTTC
TRBV28	TRBJ1-4	TRBD1	-	CASKNQGGGLFF	TGTGCCAGCAAGAATCAGGGGGGAGGACTGTTTTTT
TRBV5-4	TRBJ2-5	TRBD2	-	CASSSGLAGGQETQYF	TGTGCCAGCAGCTCCGGACTAGCGGGAGGACAAGAGACCCAGTACTTC
TRBV9	TRBJ2-7	TRBD2	-	CASSPRLAGGYEQYF	TGTGCCAGCAGCCCTAGACTAGCGGGAGGCTACGAGCAGTACTTC
TRBV7-8	TRBJ1-1	-	-	CASSLWWSSTEAFF	TGTGCCAGCAGCTTATGGTGGAGTAGCACTGAAGCTTTCTTT
TRBV18	TRBJ2-7	TRBD1	once	CASSPPGRLTGGYEQYF	TGTGCCAGCTCACCACCGGGTAGGCTGACAGGGGGATACGAGCAGTACTTC